This T cell receptor beta chain comes out of a study of identical twins. TCRdb passed the 5' RACE reads through MiXCR, listing each CDR3 protein once. Found here are hundreds of thousands of distinct CDR3 sequences, more than 6.5% of them singletons; the top ten hold approximately 0.96%. The CDR3 consists of 15 residues. Germline-derived CDR1 and CDR2 are KGHDR and SFDVKD. Trimming removed 1 base from V and 8 bases from J, with 14 bases in between. This clonotype was seen a handful of times. The antigen is unknown. Study-wide results and limits: There was more out-of-frame TCR alpha sharing in monozygotic twins than models estimated. Twins' excess sharing was less marked for out-of-frame beta sequences.

The sample was also linked to a second study, of yellow fever vaccine responses in identical twins.

The TCR sequence derives from a woman younger than 30 in good health. The sequenced sample was PBMCs. The chain combines TRBV24-1 with TRBJ2-1; D is possibly TRBD1 (6 bases). CDR3 protein: CATSDFGPGADEQFF. The CDR3 DNA follows: TGTGCCACCAGTGATTTCGGCCCAGGGGCCGATGAGCAGTTCTTC.